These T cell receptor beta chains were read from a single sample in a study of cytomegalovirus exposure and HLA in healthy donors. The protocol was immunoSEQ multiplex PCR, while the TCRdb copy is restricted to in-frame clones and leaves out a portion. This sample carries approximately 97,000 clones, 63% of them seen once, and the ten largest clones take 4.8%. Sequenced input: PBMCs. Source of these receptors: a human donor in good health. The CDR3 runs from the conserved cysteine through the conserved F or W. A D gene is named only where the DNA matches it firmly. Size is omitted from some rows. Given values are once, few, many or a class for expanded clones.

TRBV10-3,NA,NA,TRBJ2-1,CATAEGDSYNEQFF,TGTGCCACGGCCGAGGGGGACTCCTACAATGAGCAGTTCTTC
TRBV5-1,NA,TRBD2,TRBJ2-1,CASSLAGAGEFF,TGCGCCAGCAGCTTGGCCGGAGCGGGAGAGTTCTTC
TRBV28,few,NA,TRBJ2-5,CASSRRVASRETQYF,TGTGCCAGCAGCCGCAGGGTCGCTAGTAGGGAGACCCAGTACTTC
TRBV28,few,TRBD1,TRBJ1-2,CASRTGVRWGYTF,TGTGCCAGCAGGACAGGGGTTAGATGGGGCTACACCTTC
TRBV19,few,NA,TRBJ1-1,CASSMAVNTEAFF,TGTGCCAGTAGTATGGCAGTGAACACTGAAGCTTTCTTT
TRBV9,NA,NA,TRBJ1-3,CASSLEHQGTGNTIYF,TGTGCCAGCAGCCTCGAACACCAGGGAACGGGAAACACCATATATTTT
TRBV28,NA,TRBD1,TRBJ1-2,CASSFMTGMSGYTF,TGTGCCAGCAGTTTCATGACAGGGATGAGCGGCTACACCTTC
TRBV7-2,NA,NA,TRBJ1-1,CASSITQGSTEAFF,TGTGCCAGCAGCATAACCCAGGGAAGTACTGAAGCTTTCTTT
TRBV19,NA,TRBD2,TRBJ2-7,CASSRGLAGYYEQYF,TGTGCCAGTAGTAGAGGACTAGCGGGTTACTACGAGCAGTACTTC
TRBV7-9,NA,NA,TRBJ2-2,CASSLDGGTGELFF,TGTGCCAGCAGCTTAGACGGCGGGACCGGGGAGCTGTTTTTT
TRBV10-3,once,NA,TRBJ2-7,CAISEAEGFSYEQYF,TGTGCCATCAGTGAGGCCGAGGGATTCTCCTACGAGCAGTACTTC
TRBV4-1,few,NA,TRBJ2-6,CASSRTLGDGRLGANVLTF,TGCGCCAGCAGCCGCACTCTGGGAGATGGACGGCTCGGGGCCAACGTCCTGACTTTC
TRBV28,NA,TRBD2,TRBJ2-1,CASSTLSGRAGDEQFF,TGTGCCAGCAGTACCCTTAGCGGGAGGGCGGGGGATGAGCAGTTCTTC
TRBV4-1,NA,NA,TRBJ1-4,CASSQEDRVGNEKLFF,TGCGCCAGCAGCCAAGAAGACCGGGTGGGTAATGAAAAACTGTTTTTT
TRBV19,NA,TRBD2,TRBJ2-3,CASSRLGLAGNTDTQYF,TGTGCCAGTAGTCGGCTCGGACTAGCGGGAAACACAGATACGCAGTATTTT
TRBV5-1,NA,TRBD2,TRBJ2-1,CASSLATSGRVLNEQFF,TGCGCCAGCAGCTTGGCTACTAGCGGGAGGGTCTTAAATGAGCAGTTCTTC
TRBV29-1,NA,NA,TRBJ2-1,CSVIGVGNEQFF,TGCAGCGTGATCGGGGTGGGCAATGAGCAGTTCTTC
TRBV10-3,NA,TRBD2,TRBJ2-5,CAISESAGGGETQYF,TGTGCCATCAGTGAGTCGGCGGGAGGTGGAGAGACCCAGTACTTC
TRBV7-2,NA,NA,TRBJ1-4,CASSPHSRDIEKLFF,TGTGCCAGCAGCCCGCATTCCCGGGACATAGAAAAACTGTTTTTT
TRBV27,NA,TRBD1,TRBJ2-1,CASSGQGFYNEQFF,TGTGCCAGCAGCGGACAGGGTTTCTACAATGAGCAGTTCTTC
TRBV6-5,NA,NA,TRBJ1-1,CASSTRHLVEAFF,TGTGCCAGCAGTACCCGACATCTGGTTGAAGCTTTCTTT
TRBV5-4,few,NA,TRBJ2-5,CASSLDWGSKTQYF,TGTGCCAGCAGCTTGGATTGGGGCTCGAAGACCCAGTACTTC
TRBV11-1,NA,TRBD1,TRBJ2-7,CASSPRQGPSYEQYF,TGTGCCAGCAGCCCCCGACAGGGGCCGTCCTACGAGCAGTACTTC
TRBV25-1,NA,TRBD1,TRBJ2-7,CASSDPGQGLYEQYF,TGTGCCAGCAGTGACCCGGGACAGGGACTCTACGAGCAGTACTTC
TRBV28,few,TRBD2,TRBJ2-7,CASSYEGLAPYEQYF,TGTGCCAGCAGTTACGAAGGACTAGCGCCCTACGAGCAGTACTTC
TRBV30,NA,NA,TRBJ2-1,CAWSTGTAYNEQFF,TGTGCCTGGAGCACCGGGACTGCCTACAATGAGCAGTTCTTC
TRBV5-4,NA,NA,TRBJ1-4,CASSFGAGLNEKLFF,TGTGCCAGCAGCTTTGGGGCAGGCCTTAATGAAAAACTGTTTTTT
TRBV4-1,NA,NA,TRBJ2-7,CASSQPTGSGTGEQYF,TGCGCCAGCAGCCAGCCTACAGGGTCTGGGACGGGTGAGCAGTACTTC